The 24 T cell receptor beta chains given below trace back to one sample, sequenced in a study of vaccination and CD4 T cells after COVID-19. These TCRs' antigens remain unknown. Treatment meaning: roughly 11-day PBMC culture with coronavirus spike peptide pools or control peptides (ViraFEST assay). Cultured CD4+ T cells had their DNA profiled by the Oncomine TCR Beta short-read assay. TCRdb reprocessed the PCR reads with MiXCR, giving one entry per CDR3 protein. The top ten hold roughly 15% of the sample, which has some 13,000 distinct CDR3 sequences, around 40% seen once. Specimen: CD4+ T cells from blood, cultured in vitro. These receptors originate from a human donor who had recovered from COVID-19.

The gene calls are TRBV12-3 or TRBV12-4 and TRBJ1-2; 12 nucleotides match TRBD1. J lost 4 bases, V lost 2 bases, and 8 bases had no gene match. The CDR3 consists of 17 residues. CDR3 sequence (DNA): TGTGCCAGCAGTTTAAGGGGACAGGGGGCGAAGACCTATGGCTACACCTTC. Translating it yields CASSLRGQGAKTYGYTF.

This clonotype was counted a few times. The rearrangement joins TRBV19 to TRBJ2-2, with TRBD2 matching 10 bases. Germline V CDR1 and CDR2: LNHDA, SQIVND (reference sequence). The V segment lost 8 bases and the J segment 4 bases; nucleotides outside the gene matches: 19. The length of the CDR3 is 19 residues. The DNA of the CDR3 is TGTGCCAGTCGAAGACGAGCGGGGGGGGGCGAGTGGGGCACCGGGGAGCTGTTTTTT. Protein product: CASRRRAGGGEWGTGELFF.

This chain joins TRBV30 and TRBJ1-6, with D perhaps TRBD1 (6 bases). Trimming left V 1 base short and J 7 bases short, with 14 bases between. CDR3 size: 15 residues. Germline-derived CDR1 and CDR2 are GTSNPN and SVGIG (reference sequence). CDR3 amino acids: CAWSEGAGTNSPLHF. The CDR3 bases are TGTGCCTGGAGTGAAGGGGCAGGGACAAATTCACCCCTCCACTTT.

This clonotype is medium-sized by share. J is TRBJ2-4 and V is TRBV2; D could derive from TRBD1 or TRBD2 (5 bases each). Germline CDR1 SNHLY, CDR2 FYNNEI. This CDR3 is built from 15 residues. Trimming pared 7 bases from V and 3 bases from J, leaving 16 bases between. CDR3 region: CASKAGGEVKNIQYF. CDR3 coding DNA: TGTGCCAGCAAGGCTGGGGGAGAGGTCAAAAACATTCAGTACTTC. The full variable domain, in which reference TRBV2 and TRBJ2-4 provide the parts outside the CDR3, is EPEVTQTPSHQVTQMGQEVILRCVPISNHLYFYWYRQILGQKVEFLVSFYNNEISEKSEIFDDQFSVERPDGSNFTLKIRSTKLEDSAMYFCASKAGGEVKNIQYFGAGTRLSVL.

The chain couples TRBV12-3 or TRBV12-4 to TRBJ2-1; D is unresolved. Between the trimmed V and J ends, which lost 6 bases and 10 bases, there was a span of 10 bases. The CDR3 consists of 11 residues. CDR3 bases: TGTGCCAGCAGCCGGTCGGTCGAGCAGTTCTTC. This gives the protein CASSRSVEQFF.

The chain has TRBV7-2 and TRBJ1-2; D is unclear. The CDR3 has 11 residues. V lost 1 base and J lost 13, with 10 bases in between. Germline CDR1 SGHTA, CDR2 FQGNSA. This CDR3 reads CASSLGKVGTF. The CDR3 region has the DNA TGTGCCAGCAGCTTAGGCAAGGTGGGCACCTTC.

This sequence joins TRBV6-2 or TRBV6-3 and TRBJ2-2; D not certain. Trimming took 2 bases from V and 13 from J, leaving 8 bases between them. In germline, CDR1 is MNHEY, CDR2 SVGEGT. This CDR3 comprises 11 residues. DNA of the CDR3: TGTGCCAGCAGTTACGTGAGAAGGCTGTTTTTT. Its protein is CASSYVRRLFF.

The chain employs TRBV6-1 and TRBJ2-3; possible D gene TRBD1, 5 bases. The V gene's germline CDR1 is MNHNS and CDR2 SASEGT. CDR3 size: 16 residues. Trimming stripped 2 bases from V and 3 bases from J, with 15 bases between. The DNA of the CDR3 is TGTGCCAGCAGTGAACCGGCAGGGATTGGGACAGATACGCAGTATTTT. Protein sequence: CASSEPAGIGTDTQYF.

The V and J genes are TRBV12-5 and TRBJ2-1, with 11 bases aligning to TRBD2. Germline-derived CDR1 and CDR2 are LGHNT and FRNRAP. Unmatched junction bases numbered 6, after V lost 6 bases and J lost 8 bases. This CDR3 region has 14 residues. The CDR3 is CASGSGLAGDEQFF. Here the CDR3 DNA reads TGTGCTAGTGGGTCTGGACTAGCGGGCGATGAGCAGTTCTTC. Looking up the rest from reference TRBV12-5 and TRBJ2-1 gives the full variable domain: DARVTQTPRHKVTEMGQEVTMRCQPILGHNTVFWYRQTMMQGLELLAYFRNRAPLDDSGMPKDRFSAEMPDATLATLKIQPSEPRDSAVYFCASGSGLAGDEQFFGPGTRLTVL.

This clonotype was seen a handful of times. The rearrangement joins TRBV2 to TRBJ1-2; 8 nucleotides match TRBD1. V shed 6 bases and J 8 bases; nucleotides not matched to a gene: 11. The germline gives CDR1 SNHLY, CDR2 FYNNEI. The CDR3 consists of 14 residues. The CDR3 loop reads CASRDPDRVRGYTF. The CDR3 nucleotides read TGTGCCAGCAGGGACCCGGACAGGGTTAGAGGCTACACCTTC.

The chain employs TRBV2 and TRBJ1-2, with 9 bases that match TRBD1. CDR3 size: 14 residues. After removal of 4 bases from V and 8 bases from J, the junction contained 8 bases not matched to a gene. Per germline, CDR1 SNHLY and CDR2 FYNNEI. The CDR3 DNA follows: TGTGCCAGCAGTGCCGGACAGGGGTTGGGCGGCTACACCTTC. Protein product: CASSAGQGLGGYTF. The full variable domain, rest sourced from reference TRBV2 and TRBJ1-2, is EPEVTQTPSHQVTQMGQEVILRCVPISNHLYFYWYRQILGQKVEFLVSFYNNEISEKSEIFDDQFSVERPDGSNFTLKIRSTKLEDSAMYFCASSAGQGLGGYTFGSGTRLTVV.

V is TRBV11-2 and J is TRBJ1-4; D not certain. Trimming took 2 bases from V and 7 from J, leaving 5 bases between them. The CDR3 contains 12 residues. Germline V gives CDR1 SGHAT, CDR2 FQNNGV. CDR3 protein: CASSLSREKLFF. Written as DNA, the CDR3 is TGTGCCAGCAGCTTAAGTCGTGAAAAACTGTTTTTT. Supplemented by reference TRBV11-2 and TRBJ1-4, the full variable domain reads EAGVAQSPRYKIIEKRQSVAFWCNPISGHATLYWYQQILGQGPKLLIQFQNNGVVDDSQLPKDRFSAERLKGVDSTLKIQPAKLEDSAVYLCASSLSREKLFFGSGTQLSVL.

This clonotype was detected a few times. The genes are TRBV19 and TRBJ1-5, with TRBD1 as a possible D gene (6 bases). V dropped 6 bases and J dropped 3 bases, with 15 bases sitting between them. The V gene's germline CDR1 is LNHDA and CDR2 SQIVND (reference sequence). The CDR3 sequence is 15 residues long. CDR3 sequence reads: CASRPSTGSNQPQHF. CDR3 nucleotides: TGTGCCAGTAGACCTTCGACAGGTTCCAATCAGCCCCAGCATTTT.

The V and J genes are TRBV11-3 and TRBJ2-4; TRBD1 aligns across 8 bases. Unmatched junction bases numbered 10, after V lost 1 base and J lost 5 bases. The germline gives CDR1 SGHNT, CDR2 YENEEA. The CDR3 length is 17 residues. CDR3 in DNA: TGTGCCAGCAGCTTAGTTCGGACAGGGAGGAAGGAAAACATTCAGTACTTC. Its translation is CASSLVRTGRKENIQYF.

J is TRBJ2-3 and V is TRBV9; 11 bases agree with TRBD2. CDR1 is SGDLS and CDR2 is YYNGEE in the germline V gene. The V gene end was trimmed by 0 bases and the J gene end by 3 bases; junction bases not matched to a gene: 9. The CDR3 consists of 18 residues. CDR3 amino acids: CASSVDIAGGPRTDTQYF. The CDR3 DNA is TGTGCCAGCAGCGTAGATATAGCGGGGGGGCCCCGGACAGATACGCAGTATTTT.

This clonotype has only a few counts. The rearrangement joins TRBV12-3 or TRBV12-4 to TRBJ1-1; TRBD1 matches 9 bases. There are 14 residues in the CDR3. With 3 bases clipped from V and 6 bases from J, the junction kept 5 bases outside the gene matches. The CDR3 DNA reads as TGTGCCAGCAGTTTCCACAGGGGGCAATCTGAAGCTTTCTTT. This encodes CASSFHRGQSEAFF.

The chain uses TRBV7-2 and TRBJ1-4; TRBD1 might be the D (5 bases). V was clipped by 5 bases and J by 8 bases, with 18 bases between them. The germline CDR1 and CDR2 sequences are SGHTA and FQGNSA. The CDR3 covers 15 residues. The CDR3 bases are TGTGCCAGCAGCCTTTTGGGGGGTGGGTTGGAAAAACTGTTTTTT. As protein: CASSLLGGGLEKLFF.

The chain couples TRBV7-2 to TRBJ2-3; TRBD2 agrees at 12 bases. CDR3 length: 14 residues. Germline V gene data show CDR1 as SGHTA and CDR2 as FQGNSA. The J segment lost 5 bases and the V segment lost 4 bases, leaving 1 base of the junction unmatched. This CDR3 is CASSSGLAGDTQYF. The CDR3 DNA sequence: TGTGCCAGCAGCTCGGGACTAGCGGGAGATACGCAGTATTTT.

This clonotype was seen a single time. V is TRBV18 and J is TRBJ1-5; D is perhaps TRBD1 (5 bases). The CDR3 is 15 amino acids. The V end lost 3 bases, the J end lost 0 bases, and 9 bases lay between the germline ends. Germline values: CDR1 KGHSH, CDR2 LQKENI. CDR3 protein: CASSPTDSSNQPQHF. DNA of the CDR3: TGTGCCAGCTCACCTACCGACAGTAGCAATCAGCCCCAGCATTTT.

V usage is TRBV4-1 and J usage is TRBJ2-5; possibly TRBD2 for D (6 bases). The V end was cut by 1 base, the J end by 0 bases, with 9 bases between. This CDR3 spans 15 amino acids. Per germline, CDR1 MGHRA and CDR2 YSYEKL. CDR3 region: CASSQGWGDQETQYF. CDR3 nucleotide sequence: TGCGCCAGCAGCCAAGGGTGGGGGGACCAAGAGACCCAGTACTTC.

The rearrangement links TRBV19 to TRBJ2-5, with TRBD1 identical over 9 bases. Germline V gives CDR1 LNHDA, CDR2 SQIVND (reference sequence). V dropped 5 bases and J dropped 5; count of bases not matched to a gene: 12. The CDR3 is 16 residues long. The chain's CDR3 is CASSSLQGAQGETQYF. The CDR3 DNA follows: TGTGCCAGTAGTTCCTTACAGGGGGCTCAGGGGGAGACCCAGTACTTC.

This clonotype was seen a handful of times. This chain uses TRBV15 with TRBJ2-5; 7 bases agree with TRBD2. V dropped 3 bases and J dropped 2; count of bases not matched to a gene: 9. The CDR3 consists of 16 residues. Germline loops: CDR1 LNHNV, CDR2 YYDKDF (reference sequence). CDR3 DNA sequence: TGTGCCACCAGCAGGAGGATAGCGGGCAATCAAGAGACCCAGTACTTC. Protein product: CATSRRIAGNQETQYF.

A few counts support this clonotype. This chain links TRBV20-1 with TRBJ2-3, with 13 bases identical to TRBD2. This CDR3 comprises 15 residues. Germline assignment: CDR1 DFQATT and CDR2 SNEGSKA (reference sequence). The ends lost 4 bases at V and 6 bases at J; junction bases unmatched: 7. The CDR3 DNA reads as TGCAGTGCTAAGGGACTAGCGGGGAAGTTTGATACGCAGTATTTT. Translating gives CSAKGLAGKFDTQYF.

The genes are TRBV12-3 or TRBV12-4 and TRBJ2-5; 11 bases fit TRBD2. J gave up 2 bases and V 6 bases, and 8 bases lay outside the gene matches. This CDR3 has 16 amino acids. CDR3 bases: TGTGCCAGCAGATTTTTTAGCGGGGGGGCTCAAGAGACCCAGTACTTC. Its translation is CASRFFSGGAQETQYF.